These T cell receptor beta chains were read from a single sample in a study of blood T cell repertoires in COVID-19. Profiled with immunoSEQ multiplex PCR; TCRdb holds only in-frame clones, not every one. The sample lists 300,000 to 400,000 clones; around nine tenths were seen once. Sequencing input: PBMCs or T cells enriched from blood (not recorded which). Receptors were obtained from a woman in her 30s with acute COVID-19. Each CDR3 is given with its conserved first and last residue. A D gene is named only where the DNA matches it firmly. Part of the rows lack a size; the others show once, few, many or a class for expanded clones.

clone_size,j_call,d_call,v_call,cdr3_aa,cdr3_nt
once,TRBJ1-3,.,TRBV11-2,CASSLVTASSGNTIYF,TGTGCCAGCAGCTTAGTCACAGCCAGCTCTGGAAACACCATATATTTT
few,TRBJ1-5,.,TRBV4-1,CASSQGWGLNQPQHF,TGCGCCAGCAGCCAAGGTTGGGGACTCAATCAGCCCCAGCATTTT
.,TRBJ2-6,.,TRBV3-1/TRBV3-2,CASSQVGLRASGANVLTF,TGTGCCAGCAGCCAAGTGGGGTTGAGGGCCTCTGGGGCCAACGTCCTGACTTTC
.,TRBJ1-2,.,TRBV7-9,CASSLADGLNGYTF,TGTGCCAGCAGCTTAGCTGACGGACTTAATGGCTACACCTTC
.,TRBJ2-4,TRBD1,TRBV4-1,CASSLDRAANIQYF,TGCGCCAGCAGTCTAGACAGGGCCGCAAACATTCAGTACTTC
.,TRBJ1-2,.,TRBV7-3,CASSLGPPANYGYTF,TGTGCCAGCAGCTTAGGGCCACCAGCTAACTATGGCTACACCTTC
.,TRBJ1-3,.,TRBV6-5,CASLLGSSGNTIYF,TGTGCCAGCTTATTGGGGAGCTCTGGAAACACCATATATTTT
.,TRBJ2-2,.,TRBV7-3,CASSLTGAGQLFF,TGTGCCAGCAGCTTAACAGGTGCGGGGCAGCTGTTTTTT
.,TRBJ1-1,TRBD1,TRBV10-1,CASRRDRGRLGEAFF,TGCGCCAGCAGGCGGGACAGGGGGCGGCTTGGGGAAGCTTTCTTT
.,TRBJ1-3,.,TRBV7-9,CASSSAEQGSGNTIYF,TGTGCCAGCAGCTCCGCAGAACAGGGTTCTGGAAACACCATATATTTT
.,TRBJ2-7,.,TRBV10-1,CASSESPGSEQYF,TGCGCCAGCAGTGAGTCTCCGGGGAGCGAGCAGTACTTC
.,TRBJ2-4,.,TRBV6-5,CASRPTRLAKNIQYF,TGTGCCAGCAGGCCCACACGACTAGCCAAAAACATTCAGTACTTC
.,TRBJ2-7,.,TRBV4-1,CASSQEALDEQYF,TGCGCCAGCAGCCAAGAGGCCCTGGACGAGCAGTACTTC
.,TRBJ2-1,TRBD2,TRBV19,CASSPIAGGWNEQFF,TGTGCCAGTAGTCCGATAGCGGGGGGGTGGAATGAGCAGTTCTTC
.,TRBJ2-3,.,TRBV7-2,CASSRGTSTDTQYF,TGTGCCAGCAGTCGGGGGACTAGCACAGATACGCAGTATTTT
.,TRBJ2-3,TRBD2,TRBV3-1/TRBV3-2,CASSQKRGGDTQYF,TGTGCCAGCAGCCAAAAGCGGGGAGGTGATACGCAGTATTTT
.,TRBJ1-2,.,TRBV24-1,CATSDVTASYGYTF,TGTGCCACCAGTGATGTGACAGCCTCATATGGCTACACCTTC
.,TRBJ1-1,.,TRBV12-3/TRBV12-4,CASSARGTEAFF,TGTGCCAGCAGCGCCCGGGGGACTGAAGCTTTCTTT
.,TRBJ2-7,.,TRBV7-2,CASSSSSYEQYF,TGTGCCAGCAGCTCCTCCTCCTACGAGCAGTACTTC
.,TRBJ1-2,.,TRBV7-8,CASSYDSNFNYGYTF,TGTGCCAGCAGTTACGACAGCAACTTTAACTATGGCTACACCTTC
once,TRBJ2-7,TRBD1,TRBV7-9,CASSRWQGQGVGEQYF,TGTGCCAGCAGCCGATGGCAGGGACAGGGTGTAGGGGAGCAGTACTTC
.,TRBJ1-6,TRBD1,TRBV10-1,CASSDSGTGKVSPLHF,TGCGCCAGCAGTGACTCCGGGACAGGGAAGGTTTCACCCCTCCACTTT
few,TRBJ1-2,.,TRBV24-1,CATSDGDYNYGYTF,TGTGCCACCAGTGATGGGGACTATAACTATGGCTACACCTTC
.,TRBJ2-2,TRBD1,TRBV12-5,CASGSQGAGYAGELFF,TGTGCTAGTGGTTCACAGGGGGCGGGGTACGCCGGGGAGCTGTTTTTT
.,TRBJ1-1,.,TRBV2,CASSEGAGLEAFF,TGTGCCAGCAGTGAAGGGGCTGGGCTTGAAGCTTTCTTT
.,TRBJ2-1,TRBD2,TRBV6-5,CASSYEASGPFNEQFF,TGTGCCAGCAGTTACGAGGCTAGCGGGCCATTCAATGAGCAGTTCTTC
.,TRBJ1-5,.,TRBV6-6,CASSYSQGIQPQHF,TGTGCCAGCAGTTACTCTCAGGGGATTCAGCCCCAGCATTTT
.,TRBJ1-2,.,TRBV2,CASSPDKPFLGYTF,TGTGCCAGCAGCCCGGACAAGCCTTTTTTGGGCTACACCTTC
.,TRBJ1-2,.,TRBV6-4,CASRDNEGGPPNYGYTF,TGTGCCAGCAGGGACAACGAGGGGGGGCCCCCTAACTATGGCTACACCTTC
.,TRBJ1-1,.,TRBV30,CAWRRGLDTEAFF,TGTGCCTGGAGACGGGGGTTGGACACTGAAGCTTTCTTT
.,TRBJ2-3,.,TRBV2,CASSVSGLSTDTQYF,TGTGCCAGCAGTGTATCGGGACTTAGCACAGATACGCAGTATTTT
.,TRBJ1-1,TRBD1,TRBV27,CASSLYGQGNTEAFF,TGTGCCAGCAGTTTATATGGACAGGGGAACACTGAAGCTTTCTTT
.,TRBJ1-2,TRBD1,TRBV7-2,CASSFTGDAGYTF,TGTGCCAGCAGCTTTACAGGGGACGCGGGCTACACCTTC
once,TRBJ1-4,TRBD1,TRBV19,CASTSRGTGDEKLFF,TGTGCCAGTACCTCCCGCGGGACAGGGGATGAAAAACTGTTTTTT
.,TRBJ2-7,.,TRBV10-1,CASGTGPGEQYF,TGCGCCAGCGGAACCGGACCGGGGGAGCAGTACTTC
.,TRBJ2-2,.,TRBV21-1,CASSKALSGENNTGELFF,TGTGCCAGCAGCAAAGCGCTTTCAGGTGAAAATAACACCGGAGAGCTGTTTTTT
.,TRBJ2-7,.,TRBV27,CASSLSGGPSYEQYF,TGTGCCAGCAGTTTAAGTGGGGGCCCGTCCTACGAGCAGTACTTC
few,TRBJ2-6,TRBD1,TRBV7-9,CASSSGTGVSGANVLTF,TGTGCCAGCAGCTCCGGGACAGGGGTCTCTGGGGCCAACGTCCTGACTTTC
.,TRBJ1-2,.,TRBV7-2,CASSLTGQVYGYTF,TGTGCCAGCAGCCTCACAGGGCAGGTCTATGGCTACACCTTC
.,TRBJ2-1,.,TRBV27,CASSLGGALEQFF,TGTGCCAGCAGTTTAGGTGGGGCCCTCGAGCAGTTCTTC
few,TRBJ2-7,.,TRBV5-1,CASSLTGGRFYEQYF,TGCGCCAGCAGCTTGACCGGGGGGCGCTTCTACGAGCAGTACTTC
.,TRBJ1-2,.,TRBV21-1,CASSKGRGLPILLYGYTF,TGTGCCAGCAGCAAAGGTCGAGGCTTACCCATCCTCCTCTATGGCTACACCTTC
few,TRBJ1-6,TRBD1,TRBV5-5,CASSWGQGYSPLHF,TGTGCCAGCAGCTGGGGACAGGGGTACTCACCCCTCCACTTT
.,TRBJ1-2,.,TRBV4-1,CASSQEWGSGQIYGYTF,TGCGCCAGCAGCCAAGAATGGGGAAGCGGACAGATCTATGGCTACACCTTC
.,TRBJ1-2,TRBD1,TRBV5-4,CASSFSGGLGGYTF,TGTGCCAGCAGCTTCTCAGGGGGCCTCGGGGGCTACACCTTC
.,TRBJ1-1,TRBD1,TRBV19,CASSTNRDRARYTEAFF,TGTGCCAGTAGTACCAATCGGGACAGGGCGCGATACACTGAAGCTTTCTTT
.,TRBJ2-7,.,TRBV6-4,CASSDQRRRVHEQYF,TGTGCCAGCAGTGACCAACGCCGCAGGGTCCACGAGCAGTACTTC
.,TRBJ1-3,TRBD1,TRBV2,CASSEHTREQGIGYTIYF,TGTGCCAGCAGCGAACACACCCGGGAACAGGGGATCGGATACACCATATATTTT
.,TRBJ1-1,TRBD1,TRBV10-3,CAISASTGGGKAFF,TGTGCCATCAGTGCCTCGACAGGGGGCGGGAAAGCTTTCTTT
.,TRBJ1-2,.,TRBV24-1,CATSDFRAGINYGYTF,TGTGCCACCAGTGATTTTCGGGCAGGGATTAACTATGGCTACACCTTC
.,TRBJ1-1,TRBD1,TRBV2,CASGAGGRNTEAFF,TGTGCCAGCGGGGCAGGGGGCCGAAACACTGAAGCTTTCTTT
.,TRBJ1-2,TRBD1,TRBV28,CASSLDRGHGYTF,TGTGCCAGCAGTCTTGACAGGGGCCATGGCTACACCTTC
.,TRBJ2-5,TRBD1,TRBV5-1,CASTGGQGGRETQYF,TGCGCCAGCACCGGGGGACAGGGTGGGCGAGAGACCCAGTACTTC